This TCR beta chain originates from a study of shared clonotypes between healthy human individuals. From germline, CDR1 is SGHNT and CDR2 YYREEE (reference sequence). The ends lost 4 bases at V and 4 bases at J; junction bases unmatched: 7. CDR3 size: 15 residues. Profiling relied on immunoSEQ multiplex PCR, and the TCRdb table lists in-frame clones only, not all of them. The profile covers around 2.5 million clones, with over 85% appearing a single time and 0.35% to 0.45% taken by the ten largest. This clone was seen only once. The sample comprised naive CD4+ T cells from PBMCs. This sample's subset: CD45RA+ positively selected. The chain has TRBV5-4 and TRBJ1-4; 7 nucleotides agree with TRBD1. The receptor was isolated from a man between 18 and 29 years old in good health. Some clones in this sample may be carry-over from other donors' samples. The CDR3 is CASSLAGTVNEKLFF. DNA for the CDR3: TGTGCCAGCAGCCTGGCCGGGACAGTTAATGAAAAACTGTTTTTT.